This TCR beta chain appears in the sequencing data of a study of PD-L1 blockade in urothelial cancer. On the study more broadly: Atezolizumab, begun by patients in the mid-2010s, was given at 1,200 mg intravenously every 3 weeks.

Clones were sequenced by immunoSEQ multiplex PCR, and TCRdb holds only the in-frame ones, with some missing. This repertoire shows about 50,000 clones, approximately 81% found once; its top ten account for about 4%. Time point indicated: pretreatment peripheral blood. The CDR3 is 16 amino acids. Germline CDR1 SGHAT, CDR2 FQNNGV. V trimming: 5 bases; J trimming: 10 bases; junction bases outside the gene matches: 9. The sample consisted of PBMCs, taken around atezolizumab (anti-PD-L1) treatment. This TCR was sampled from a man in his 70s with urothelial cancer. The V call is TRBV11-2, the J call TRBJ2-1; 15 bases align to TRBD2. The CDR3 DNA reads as TGTGCCAGCAGCACGGGACTAGCGGGAGGTTCAAGAGAGCAGTTCTTC. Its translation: CASSTGLAGGSREQFF.